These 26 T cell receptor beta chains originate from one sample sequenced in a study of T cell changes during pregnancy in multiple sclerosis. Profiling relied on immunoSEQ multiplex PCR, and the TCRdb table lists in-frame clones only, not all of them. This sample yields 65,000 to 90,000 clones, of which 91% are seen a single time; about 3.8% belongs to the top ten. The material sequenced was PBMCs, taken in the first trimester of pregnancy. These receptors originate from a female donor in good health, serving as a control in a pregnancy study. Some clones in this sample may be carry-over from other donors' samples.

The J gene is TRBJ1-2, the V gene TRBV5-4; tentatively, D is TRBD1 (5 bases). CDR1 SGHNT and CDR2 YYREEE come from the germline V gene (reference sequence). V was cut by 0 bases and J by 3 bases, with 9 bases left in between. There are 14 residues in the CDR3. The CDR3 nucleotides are TGTGCCAGCAGCTTGGCCGGGGGTGACTATGGCTACACCTTC. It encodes CASSLAGGDYGYTF. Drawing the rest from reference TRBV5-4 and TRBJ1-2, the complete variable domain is ETGVTQSPTHLIKTRGQQVTLRCSSQSGHNTVSWYQQALGQGPQFIFQYYREEENGRGNFPPRFSGLQFPNYSSELNVNALELDDSALYLCASSLAGGDYGYTFGSGTRLTVV.

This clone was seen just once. The CDR3 DNA reads as TGTGCCACAAACTCGGGGTTCCTCACAGATACGCAGTATTTT. The encoded protein is CATNSGFLTDTQYF. The rearrangement uses TRBV6-5 and TRBJ2-3, with D possibly being TRBD2 (5 bases). In germline, CDR1 is MNHEY, CDR2 SVGAGI. V lost 10 bases to trimming and J lost 2 bases, with 16 bases between them. CDR3 size: 14 residues.

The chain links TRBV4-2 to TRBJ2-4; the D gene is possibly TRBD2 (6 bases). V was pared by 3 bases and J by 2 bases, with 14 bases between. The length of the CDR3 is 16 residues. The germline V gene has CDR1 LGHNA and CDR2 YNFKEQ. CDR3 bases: TGTGCCAGCAGCCATTCGGGACTCCTCACCAAAAACATTCAGTACTTC. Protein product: CASSHSGLLTKNIQYF.

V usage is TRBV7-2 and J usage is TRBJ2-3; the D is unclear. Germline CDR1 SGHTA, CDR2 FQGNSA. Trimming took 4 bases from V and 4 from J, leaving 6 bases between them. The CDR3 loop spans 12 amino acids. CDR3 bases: TGTGCCAGCAGCTCAGCCGCAGATACGCAGTATTTT. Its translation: CASSSAADTQYF.

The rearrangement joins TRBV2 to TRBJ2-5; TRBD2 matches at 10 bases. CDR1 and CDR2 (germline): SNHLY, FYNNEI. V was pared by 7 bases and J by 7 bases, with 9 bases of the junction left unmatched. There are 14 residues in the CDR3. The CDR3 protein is CASIVTSGAGTQYF. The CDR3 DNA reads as TGTGCCAGCATCGTAACTAGCGGGGCTGGGACCCAGTACTTC.

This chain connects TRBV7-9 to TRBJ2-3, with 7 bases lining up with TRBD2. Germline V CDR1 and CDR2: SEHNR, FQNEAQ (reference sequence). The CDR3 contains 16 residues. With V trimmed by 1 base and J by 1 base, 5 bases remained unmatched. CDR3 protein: CASSLDLAGGTDTQYF. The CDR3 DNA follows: TGTGCCAGCAGCTTAGATCTGGCGGGGGGCACAGATACGCAGTATTTT. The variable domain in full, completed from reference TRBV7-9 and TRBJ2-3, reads DTGVSQNPRHKITKRGQNVTFRCDPISEHNRLYWYRQTLGQGPEFLTYFQNEAQLEKSRLLSDRFSAERPKGSFSTLEIQRTEQGDSAMYLCASSLDLAGGTDTQYFGPGTRLTVL.

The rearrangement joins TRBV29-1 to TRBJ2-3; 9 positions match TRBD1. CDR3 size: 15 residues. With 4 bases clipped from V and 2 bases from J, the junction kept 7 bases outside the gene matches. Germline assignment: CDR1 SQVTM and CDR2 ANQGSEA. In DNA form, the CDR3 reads TGCAGCGTTGGCGGGACAGGGCCCCCCACAGATACGCAGTATTTT. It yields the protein CSVGGTGPPTDTQYF.

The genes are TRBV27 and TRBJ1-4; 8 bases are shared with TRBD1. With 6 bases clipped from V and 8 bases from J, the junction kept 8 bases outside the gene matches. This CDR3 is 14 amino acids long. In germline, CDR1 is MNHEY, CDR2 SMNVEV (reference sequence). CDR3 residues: CASRFQGAEEKLFF. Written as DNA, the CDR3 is TGTGCCAGCAGATTTCAGGGGGCTGAGGAAAAACTGTTTTTT.

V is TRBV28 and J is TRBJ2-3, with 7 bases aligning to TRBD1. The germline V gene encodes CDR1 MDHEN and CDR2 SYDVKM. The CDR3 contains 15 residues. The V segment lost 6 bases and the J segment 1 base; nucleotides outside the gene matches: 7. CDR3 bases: TGTGCCAGCAGCGCCCCCGGGACAGGCACAGATACGCAGTATTTT. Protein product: CASSAPGTGTDTQYF.

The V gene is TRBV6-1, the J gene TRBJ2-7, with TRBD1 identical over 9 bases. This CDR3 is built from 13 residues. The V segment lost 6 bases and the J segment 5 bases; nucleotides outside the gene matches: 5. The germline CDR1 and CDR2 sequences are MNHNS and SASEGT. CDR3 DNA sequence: TGTGCCAGCAGCACAGGGGGCAGAAACGAGCAGTACTTC. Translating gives CASSTGGRNEQYF.

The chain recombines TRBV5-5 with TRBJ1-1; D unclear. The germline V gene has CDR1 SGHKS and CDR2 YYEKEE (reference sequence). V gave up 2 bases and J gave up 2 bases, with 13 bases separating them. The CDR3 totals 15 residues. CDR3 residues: CASSLSSQVNTEAFF. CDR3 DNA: TGTGCCAGCAGCTTAAGTAGTCAGGTAAACACTGAAGCTTTCTTT.

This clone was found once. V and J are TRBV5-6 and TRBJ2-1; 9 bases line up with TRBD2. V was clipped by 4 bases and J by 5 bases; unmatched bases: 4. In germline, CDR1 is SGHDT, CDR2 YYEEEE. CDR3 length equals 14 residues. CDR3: CASSEGLANNEQFF. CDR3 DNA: TGTGCCAGCAGCGAGGGACTAGCAAACAATGAGCAGTTCTTC.

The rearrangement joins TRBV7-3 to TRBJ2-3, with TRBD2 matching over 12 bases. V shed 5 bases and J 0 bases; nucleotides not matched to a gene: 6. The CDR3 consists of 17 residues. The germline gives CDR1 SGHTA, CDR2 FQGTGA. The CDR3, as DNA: TGTGCCAGCAGCGCATTCGGGACTAGCGGGAGCACAGATACGCAGTATTTT. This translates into CASSAFGTSGSTDTQYF.

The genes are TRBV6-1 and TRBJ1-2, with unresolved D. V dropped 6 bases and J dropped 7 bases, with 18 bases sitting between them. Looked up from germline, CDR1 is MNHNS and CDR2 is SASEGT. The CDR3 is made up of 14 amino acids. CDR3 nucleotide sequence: TGTGCCAGCAGCAAATGGGGAGGCTCGGGTGGCTACACCTTC. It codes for CASSKWGGSGGYTF.

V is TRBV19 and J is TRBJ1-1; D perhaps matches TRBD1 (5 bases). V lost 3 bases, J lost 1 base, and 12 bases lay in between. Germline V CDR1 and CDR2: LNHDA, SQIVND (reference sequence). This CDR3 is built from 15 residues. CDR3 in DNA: TGTGCCAGTAGTATTTCGTTCGGGGGGAACACTGAAGCTTTCTTT. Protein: CASSISFGGNTEAFF.

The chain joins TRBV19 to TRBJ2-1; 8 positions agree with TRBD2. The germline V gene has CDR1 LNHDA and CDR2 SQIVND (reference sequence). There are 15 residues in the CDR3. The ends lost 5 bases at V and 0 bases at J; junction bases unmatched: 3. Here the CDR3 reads CASSPRGGSYNEQFF. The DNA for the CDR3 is TGTGCCAGTAGTCCTCGGGGGGGCTCCTACAATGAGCAGTTCTTC. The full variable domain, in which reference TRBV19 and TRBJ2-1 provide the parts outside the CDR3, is DGGITQSPKYLFRKEGQNVTLSCEQNLNHDAMYWYRQDPGQGLRLIYYSQIVNDFQKGDIAEGYSVSREKKESFPLTVTSAQKNPTAFYLCASSPRGGSYNEQFFGPGTRLTVL.

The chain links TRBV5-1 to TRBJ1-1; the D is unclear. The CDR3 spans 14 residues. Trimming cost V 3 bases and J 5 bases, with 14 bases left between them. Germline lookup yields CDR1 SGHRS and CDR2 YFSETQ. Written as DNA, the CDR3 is TGCGCCAGCAGCTCTGGCAGCCCCGGGACTGAAGCTTTCTTT. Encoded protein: CASSSGSPGTEAFF.

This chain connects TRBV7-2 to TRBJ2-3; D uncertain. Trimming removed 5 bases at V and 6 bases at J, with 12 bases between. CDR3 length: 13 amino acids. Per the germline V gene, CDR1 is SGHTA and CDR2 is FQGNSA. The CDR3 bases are TGTGCCAGCAGCCCTGGAGTTTGGGATACGCAGTATTTT. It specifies CASSPGVWDTQYF.

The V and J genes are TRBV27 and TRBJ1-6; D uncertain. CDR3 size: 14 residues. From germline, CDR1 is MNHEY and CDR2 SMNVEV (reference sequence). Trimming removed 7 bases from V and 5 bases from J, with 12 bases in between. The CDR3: CASTHSGDNSPLHF. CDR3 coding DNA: TGTGCCAGCACTCACTCCGGGGATAATTCACCCCTCCACTTT.

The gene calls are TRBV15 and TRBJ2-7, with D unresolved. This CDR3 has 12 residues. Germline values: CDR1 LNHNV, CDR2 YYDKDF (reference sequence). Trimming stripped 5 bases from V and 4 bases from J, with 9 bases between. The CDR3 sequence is CATSHLLYEQYF. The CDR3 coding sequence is TGTGCCACCAGCCACCTGCTATACGAGCAGTACTTC. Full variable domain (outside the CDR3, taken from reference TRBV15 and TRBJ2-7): DAMVIQNPRYQVTQFGKPVTLSCSQTLNHNVMYWYQQKSSQAPKLLFHYYDKDFNNEADTPDNFQSRRPNTSFCFLDIRSPGLGDTAMYLCATSHLLYEQYFGPGTRLTVT.

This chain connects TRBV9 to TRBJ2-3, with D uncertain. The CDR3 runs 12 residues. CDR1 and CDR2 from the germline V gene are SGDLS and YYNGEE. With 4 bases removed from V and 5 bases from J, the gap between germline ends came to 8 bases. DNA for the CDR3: TGTGCCAGCAGCCCTTCACTAGATACGCAGTATTTT. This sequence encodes CASSPSLDTQYF.

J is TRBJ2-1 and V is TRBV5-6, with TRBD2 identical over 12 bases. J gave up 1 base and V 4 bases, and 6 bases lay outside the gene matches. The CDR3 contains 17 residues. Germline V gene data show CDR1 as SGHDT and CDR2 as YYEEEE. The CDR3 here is CASSSTSGRRSYNEQFF. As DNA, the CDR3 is TGTGCCAGCAGCAGCACTAGCGGGAGGCGATCCTACAATGAGCAGTTCTTC.

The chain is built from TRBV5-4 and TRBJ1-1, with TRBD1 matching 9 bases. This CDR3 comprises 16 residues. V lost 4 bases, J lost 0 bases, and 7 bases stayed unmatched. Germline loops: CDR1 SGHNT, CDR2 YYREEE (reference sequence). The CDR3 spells CASSGIQGAVNTEAFF. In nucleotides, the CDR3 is TGTGCCAGCAGCGGAATACAGGGGGCGGTGAACACTGAAGCTTTCTTT.

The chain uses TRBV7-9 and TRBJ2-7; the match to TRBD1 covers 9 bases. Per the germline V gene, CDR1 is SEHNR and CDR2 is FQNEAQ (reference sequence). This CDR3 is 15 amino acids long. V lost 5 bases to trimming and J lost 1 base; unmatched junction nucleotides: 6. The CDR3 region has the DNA TGTGCCAGCAGCCGGGGACAGGGTCGTTCCTACGAGCAGTACTTC. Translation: CASSRGQGRSYEQYF.

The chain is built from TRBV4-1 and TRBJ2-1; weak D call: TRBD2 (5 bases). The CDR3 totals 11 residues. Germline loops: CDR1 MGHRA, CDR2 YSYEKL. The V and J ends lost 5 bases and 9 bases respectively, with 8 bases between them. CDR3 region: CASSKRGEQFF. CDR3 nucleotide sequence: TGCGCCAGCAGCAAACGGGGTGAGCAGTTCTTC.

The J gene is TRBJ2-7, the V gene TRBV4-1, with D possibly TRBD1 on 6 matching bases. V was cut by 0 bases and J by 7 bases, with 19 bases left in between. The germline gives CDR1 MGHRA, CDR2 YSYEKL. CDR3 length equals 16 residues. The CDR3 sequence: CASSQEGVGAQGEQYF. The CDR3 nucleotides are TGCGCCAGCAGCCAAGAGGGGGTGGGGGCGCAGGGAGAGCAGTACTTC.